This TCR beta chain emerged from a study of cytotoxic CD8 clonotypes in ibrutinib-treated CLL (dated by TCRdb to the early 2020s). As for the study more broadly: The cohort had ten to twelve relapsed/refractory and approximately 15 treatment-naive patients; some 17 were IGHV unmutated. Partial responses were observed in about 25 patients and complete responses in 2; after a median follow-up of around 68 months, remission was maintained in approximately 15 patients and progression was observed in approximately twelve. Response samples were obtained after a median of around 11 months of treatment, with a range of roughly 6 to 40 months. On average, each sample yielded around 270,000 productive templates and 94,082 productive rearrangements. Of the approximately 87 people in the trial, approximately 26 had longitudinal samples available. Cryopreserved peripheral blood mononuclear cells were obtained prior to treatment, at the time of response, and at either disease progression or sustained remission. Every sample from remission and from progressive disease was obtained while the patients were still on ibrutinib. Paper-wide results and their limitations: Public clonotypes were rare and either contracted or stayed stable during treatment, and the rise in clonality at ibrutinib response reflected the expansion of private clonotypes. An increase in clonality was observed at ibrutinib response, with clonality remaining stable during sustained remission and falling back toward baseline at progression. Sampling times were not matched between sustained-remission and progressing patients, and lymph node repertoires were not studied. At baseline, clonality was higher than in age-matched healthy donors and showed a strong correlation with circulating CD8+ T-cell counts.

With regard to this clone: The target of this receptor is not known. Base quality data are lacking; no much larger clone is found one base away.

On a MiSeq, deep resolution sequencing aimed for a depth between 1 in 1 million and 1 in 200,000 T cells, with each clonotype covered 10x on average. TCR beta libraries were generated with the immunoSEQ hsTCRB Kit. Concerning the study's data processing: The data were analyzed with ImmunoSEQ Analyzer and ImmunoSEQ Data Assistant, and V, D and J gene assignments followed IMGT definitions. Clonality, with values ranging from 0 to 1, was calculated as one minus the normalized Shannon entropy of productive rearrangement frequencies. Only overrepresented clonotypes making up at least 0.05% of each patient's repertoire were included in the public clonotype analysis. Some 14 age-matched healthy donor repertoires from immuneACCESS served as clonality controls. TCRdb stores this immuneACCESS table with in-frame sequences only. Part of the clones is absent; in the studies checked, under half of the shortfall reflects unresolved V genes, and no reason is known for the rest. That table gives V, J and clone size, and the DNA gave D and trimming. The sample has about 40,000 clones on record, 70% of them singletons. Jointly, the top ten make up around 10% of the sample.

This specimen's time point label, interpreted: progressive disease on ibrutinib. For TCR beta library preparation, around 1.8 micrograms of genomic DNA were extracted from the cryopreserved PBMCs. Longitudinal blood samples from CLL patients receiving ibrutinib monotherapy were subjected to high-throughput TCR beta sequencing. The patients took part in an open-label, single-center phase 2 trial of ibrutinib monotherapy. CDR1 and CDR2 are drawn from the germline V gene (reference sequence): LNHNV, YYDKDF. From cysteine to phenylalanine, the CDR3 is 16 amino acids long. This entry keeps only the CDR3 DNA: 48 bases, framed from base 1. V is trimmed back by 1 base and J by 0 bases, and the junction contains 2 bases that no gene match accounts for.

The sequences come from PBMCs, collected at disease progression, from a patient treated with ibrutinib. The TCR sequence derives from a human donor with chronic lymphocytic leukemia. This chain is built from TRBV15 and TRBJ2-2; TRBD2 lines up with 7 middle nucleotides. DNA sequence: TGTGCCACCAGCAGAGGGGCGGGGGCGAACACCGGGGAGCTGTTTTTT. Translated, it reads CATSRGAGANTGELFF. With all but the CDR3 taken from the reference TRBV15 and TRBJ2-2 genes, the full variable domain is: DAMVIQNPRYQVTQFGKPVTLSCSQTLNHNVMYWYQQKSSQAPKLLFHYYDKDFNNEADTPDNFQSRRPNTSFCFLDIRSPGLGDTAMYLCATSRGAGANTGELFFGEGSRLTVL.